These 25 T cell receptor beta chains originate from one sample sequenced in a study of cytomegalovirus exposure and HLA in healthy donors. PCR was performed using 60 Vbeta and 13 Jbeta primers. Measured with immunoSEQ multiplex PCR; TCRdb has only the in-frame clones, and not every one. The repertoire holds roughly 100,000 clones, with roughly three quarters as singletons. Sequenced material: PBMCs. The origin of the receptors is a male donor in good health and CMV-seropositive.

The chain recombines TRBV6-5 with TRBJ1-2; D remains ambiguous. The CDR3 spans 12 residues. V was shortened by 10 bases and J by 2 bases, with 11 bases between the two germline ends. Per the germline V gene, CDR1 is MNHEY and CDR2 is SVGAGI. The CDR3 region is CATGRENYGYTF. In DNA, the CDR3 is TGTGCCACCGGCCGGGAGAACTATGGCTACACCTTC.

The gene calls are TRBV30 and TRBJ1-5; D is perhaps TRBD1 (6 bases). This CDR3 spans 16 amino acids. With 2 bases removed from V and 4 bases from J, the gap between germline ends came to 18 bases. Germline V lookup: CDR1 GTSNPN, CDR2 SVGIG (reference sequence). Here the CDR3 reads CAWSQRQGGTNQPQHF. For the CDR3, the DNA is TGTGCCTGGAGTCAGAGACAAGGGGGTACAAATCAGCCCCAGCATTTT.

V usage is TRBV9 and J usage is TRBJ2-1; 12 bases line up with TRBD1. Per the germline V gene, CDR1 is SGDLS and CDR2 is YYNGEE. V trimming: 4 bases; J trimming: 8 bases; junction bases outside the gene matches: 13. The CDR3 is made up of 17 amino acids. As DNA, the CDR3 is TGTGCCAGCAGCTTATTGGGGGGGGGACAGGGGGCTCATGAGCAGTTCTTC. Amino acids: CASSLLGGGQGAHEQFF.

The chain employs TRBV11-3 and TRBJ2-7; D unresolved. Germline CDR1 SGHNT, CDR2 YENEEA. The CDR3 sequence is 14 residues long. V lost 1 base and J 3 bases, leaving 10 bases between the germline ends. In DNA, the CDR3 is TGTGCCAGCAGCTTAGCCCCTATCTACTACGAGCAGTACTTC. Residues: CASSLAPIYYEQYF.

The chain combines TRBV7-3 with TRBJ2-2; TRBD1 matches 9 bases. V was pared by 5 bases and J by 7 bases, with 17 bases of the junction left unmatched. Germline loops: CDR1 SGHTA, CDR2 FQGTGA. The CDR3 runs to 18 residues. CDR3 protein: CASSPGTGPRVRNGELFF. CDR3 sequence (DNA): TGTGCCAGCAGCCCCGGGACAGGGCCGAGGGTCAGAAACGGGGAGCTGTTTTTT.

CDR3 sequence reads: CAWSYSYEQYF. CDR3 DNA: TGTGCCTGGAGCTACAGCTACGAGCAGTACTTC. This chain connects TRBV30 to TRBJ2-7, with D unclear. The CDR3 extends over 11 amino acids. In germline, CDR1 is GTSNPN, CDR2 SVGIG (reference sequence). V lost 3 bases and J lost 3, with 6 bases in between. Full variable domain (rest looked up from reference TRBV30 and TRBJ2-7): SQTIHQWPATLVQPVGSPLSLECTVEGTSNPNLYWYRQAAGRGLQLLFYSVGIGQISSEVPQNLSASRPQDRQFILSSKKLLLSDSGFYLCAWSYSYEQYFGPGTRLTVT.

This chain connects TRBV6-1 to TRBJ1-1; D gene unclear. Trimming removed 6 bases from V and 3 bases from J, with 11 bases in between. Germline loops: CDR1 MNHNS, CDR2 SASEGT. This CDR3 region has 13 residues. The CDR3 spells CASSRGWDTEAFF. Here the CDR3 DNA reads TGTGCCAGCAGCCGAGGTTGGGACACTGAAGCTTTCTTT.

V and J are TRBV29-1 and TRBJ2-3; tentative D call: TRBD1 (6 bases). CDR3 size: 13 residues. Germline V gene sequence: CDR1 SQVTM, CDR2 ANQGSEA. V was cut by 6 bases and J by 3 bases, with 13 bases left in between. CDR3 region: CSVRGRATDTQYF. The CDR3 bases are TGCAGCGTCAGGGGCAGGGCTACAGATACGCAGTATTTT.

The sample holds a few counts of this clone. The V gene is TRBV27, the J gene TRBJ1-2, with D possibly matching TRBD1 (5 bases). CDR1 is MNHEY and CDR2 is SMNVEV in the germline V gene (reference sequence). The CDR3 has 15 amino acids. The germline V and J ends were trimmed by 1 base and 8 bases, with 17 bases remaining between them. CDR3 loop: CASSLLGEALRGYTF. CDR3 sequence (DNA): TGTGCCAGCAGTTTATTAGGGGAGGCTTTGCGAGGCTACACCTTC.

The rearrangement joins TRBV29-1 to TRBJ2-3, with 10 positions matching TRBD1. CDR3 length: 16 residues. The V gene end was trimmed by 7 bases and the J gene end by 3 bases; junction bases not matched to a gene: 13. Looked up from germline, CDR1 is SQVTM and CDR2 is ANQGSEA. The chain's CDR3 is CSATEGRTGGTDTQYF. Here the CDR3 DNA reads TGCAGCGCCACGGAAGGTAGGACAGGGGGAACAGATACGCAGTATTTT.

CDR3 loop: CASSYEPGGDGEQYF. DNA of the CDR3: TGTGCCAGCAGTTACGAACCAGGAGGCGATGGGGAGCAGTACTTC. V usage is TRBV6-5 and J usage is TRBJ2-7, with a weak D call TRBD2 (5 bases). CDR3 size: 15 residues. Germline V gene lookup returns CDR1 MNHEY and CDR2 SVGAGI. V lost 2 bases to trimming and J lost 7 bases, with 18 bases between them.

The chain employs TRBV15 and TRBJ1-2, with 7 bases matching TRBD1. V shed 3 bases, J shed 8 bases, and the junction held 12 bases outside the gene matches. Germline V gene data show CDR1 as LNHNV and CDR2 as YYDKDF (reference sequence). The CDR3 covers 15 residues. In DNA form, the CDR3 reads TGTGCCACCAGCAGGGAGGCTGAGGGGGCAGGGGGCTACACCTTC. Translated, it gives CATSREAEGAGGYTF.

This clone appeared a single time. The V call is TRBV4-1, the J call TRBJ2-7; weak D call: TRBD1 (5 bases). The CDR3 length is 14 residues. The V gene lost 1 base and the J gene lost 0 bases, with 7 bases spanning the gap. The germline CDR1 and CDR2 sequences are MGHRA and YSYEKL. This CDR3 reads CASSQVQVSYEQYF. The CDR3 DNA sequence: TGCGCCAGCAGCCAAGTACAGGTCTCCTACGAGCAGTACTTC.

This clone has a single count. V and J are TRBV7-8 and TRBJ1-5; D possibly corresponds to TRBD1 (6 bases). Germline CDR1 SGHVS, CDR2 FQNEAQ. This CDR3 has 15 amino acids. The V gene lost 4 bases and the J gene lost 0 bases, with 10 bases spanning the gap. CDR3 nucleotide sequence: TGTGCCAGCAGCTCCAGGACAGATAGCAATCAGCCCCAGCATTTT. This encodes CASSSRTDSNQPQHF.

V usage is TRBV30 and J usage is TRBJ1-2; 7 positions match TRBD1. Germline V gene sequence: CDR1 GTSNPN, CDR2 SVGIG (reference sequence). The V segment lost 5 bases and the J segment 6 bases; nucleotides outside the gene matches: 12. This CDR3 is built from 14 residues. The CDR3 spells CAWGKLHQGDGYTF. For the CDR3, the DNA is TGTGCCTGGGGCAAACTTCATCAGGGGGATGGCTACACCTTC.

The rearrangement links TRBV29-1 to TRBJ2-6; a weak D match, TRBD1 (5 bases). The CDR3 contains 18 residues. CDR1 and CDR2 from the germline V gene are SQVTM and ANQGSEA. The V end lost 0 bases, the J end lost 4 bases, and 19 bases lay between the germline ends. Here the CDR3 reads CSVEDLTARGSGANVLTF. The DNA of the CDR3 is TGCAGCGTTGAAGATTTGACAGCACGAGGATCCGGGGCCAACGTCCTGACTTTC.

The gene calls are TRBV5-1 and TRBJ2-7; 9 bases map to TRBD1. The length of the CDR3 is 16 residues. The V gene's germline CDR1 is SGHRS and CDR2 YFSETQ. V was clipped by 4 bases and J by 0 bases; unmatched bases: 8. CDR3 DNA sequence: TGCGCCAGCAGCATCGGACAGGGGCTTGGCTCCTACGAGCAGTACTTC. Its translation is CASSIGQGLGSYEQYF.

This sequence joins TRBV5-1 and TRBJ2-3, with D possibly being TRBD1 (6 bases). The germline V gene encodes CDR1 SGHRS and CDR2 YFSETQ. The V gene lost 0 bases and the J gene lost 1 base, with 12 bases spanning the gap. The CDR3 covers 16 residues. In nucleotides, the CDR3 is TGCGCCAGCAGCTTGGAAGGGGGTATACGCACAGATACGCAGTATTTT. As protein: CASSLEGGIRTDTQYF.

The chain employs TRBV6-5 and TRBJ2-1; D is perhaps TRBD2 (6 bases). The V end lost 5 bases, the J end lost 9 bases, and 20 bases lay between the germline ends. The germline gives CDR1 MNHEY, CDR2 SVGAGI. The length of the CDR3 is 15 residues. The CDR3 sequence: CASSRSLGGSGEQFF. The CDR3 DNA sequence: TGTGCCAGCAGTCGGAGCCTCGGAGGGTCTGGTGAGCAGTTCTTC.

This clone was detected only once. V and J are TRBV7-3 and TRBJ2-5; weak D call: TRBD1 (8 bases). The CDR3 totals 17 residues. Germline assignment: CDR1 SGHTA and CDR2 FQGTGA. V lost 5 bases and J lost 5, with 24 bases in between. For the CDR3, the DNA is TGTGCCAGCAGCCCGACTAGCAACAGGGGGGTGCGGGAGACCCAGTACTTC. Translated: CASSPTSNRGVRETQYF.

This rearrangement joins TRBV7-3 to TRBJ2-2; D ambiguous. Looked up from germline, CDR1 is SGHTA and CDR2 is FQGTGA. V was pared by 3 bases and J by 8 bases, with 7 bases between. The CDR3 is 12 amino acids. The CDR3 region is CASSFGPGELFF. DNA for the CDR3: TGTGCCAGCAGCTTTGGCCCTGGGGAGCTGTTTTTT.

The V call is TRBV9, the J call TRBJ2-7; possibly TRBD1 for D (5 bases). Trimming cost V 0 bases and J 2 bases, with 12 bases left between them. This CDR3 comprises 15 residues. In germline, CDR1 is SGDLS, CDR2 YYNGEE. CDR3 sequence (DNA): TGTGCCAGCAGCGTAGGTTCAGGGTCCCCCTACGAGCAGTACTTC. Its translation: CASSVGSGSPYEQYF.

The J gene is TRBJ1-3, the V gene TRBV5-6, with a tentative D call TRBD1 (6 bases). The CDR3 covers 15 residues. Trimming cost V 3 bases and J 0 bases, with 10 bases left between them. CDR1 is SGHDT and CDR2 is YYEEEE in the germline V gene. CDR3 residues: CASSSDRSSGNTIYF. CDR3 DNA sequence: TGTGCCAGCAGCTCAGACAGGAGCTCTGGAAACACCATATATTTT.

V and J are TRBV11-3 and TRBJ2-7, with unresolved D. The CDR3 is 15 amino acids. The germline V gene encodes CDR1 SGHNT and CDR2 YENEEA. V was pared by 2 bases and J by 4 bases, with 15 bases between. The CDR3 sequence is CASSLSVASLYEQYF. In DNA, the CDR3 is TGTGCCAGCAGCTTATCCGTAGCCAGCCTATACGAGCAGTACTTC.

The chain recombines TRBV2 with TRBJ1-5; 11 bases are shared with TRBD1. The germline V gene encodes CDR1 SNHLY and CDR2 FYNNEI. The trim removed 7 bases at V and 5 bases at J, leaving 4 bases unmatched. The CDR3 loop spans 14 amino acids. CDR3 in amino acids: CASMGQGVDQPQHF. DNA for the CDR3: TGTGCCAGCATGGGACAGGGGGTTGATCAGCCCCAGCATTTT. Full variable domain (rest looked up from reference TRBV2 and TRBJ1-5): EPEVTQTPSHQVTQMGQEVILRCVPISNHLYFYWYRQILGQKVEFLVSFYNNEISEKSEIFDDQFSVERPDGSNFTLKIRSTKLEDSAMYFCASMGQGVDQPQHFGDGTRLSIL.